The clone carrying this TCR beta chain was seen just once. Antigen unknown. This sample is part of a study of shared clonotypes between healthy human individuals. Broader study findings: Non-shared clonotypes were found to have lower generation probabilities than the clonotypes that were shared by all four of the sorted-subset donors.

Germline CDR1 reads SGHKS; CDR2 reads YYEKEE (reference sequence). The V end was cut by 3 bases, the J end by 8 bases, with 6 bases between. The CDR3 has 11 residues. A CD45RA+ naive subset and a CD45RA-negative memory subset were split from CD4+ cells. Repertoires were generated with immunoSEQ multiplex PCR, while TCRdb's copy carries only in-frame clones and drops some. Of about 600,000 clones in the sample, 97% were seen once. This clonotype was obtained from a woman in her twenties or thirties in good health. Sequencing used naive CD4+ T cells sorted from blood. Subset given: CD45RA+ positively selected. V and J are TRBV5-5 and TRBJ1-5, with D unclear. The CDR3 here is CASSSFKPQHF. The CDR3 DNA reads TGTGCCAGCAGCTCCTTTAAGCCCCAGCATTTT. Drawing the rest from reference TRBV5-5 and TRBJ1-5, the complete variable domain is DAGVTQSPTHLIKTRGQQVTLRCSPISGHKSVSWYQQVLGQGPQFIFQYYEKEERGRGNFPDRFSARQFPNYSSELNVNALLLGDSALYLCASSSFKPQHFGDGTRLSIL.